The source of this T cell receptor (beta chain) is a study of cytomegalovirus exposure and HLA in healthy donors. Study-wide findings and caveats: Later genetic work tied a missense DCLRE1C variant to beta-chain V and J trimming. In an earlier analysis, productive rearrangement rates for most beta V segments clustered near 87% or 30%. Presence/absence analyses treated sequencing depth as roughly uniform across donors.

Details on this clone: Antigen specificity is unknown.

Germline V CDR1 and CDR2: SGHDN, FVKESK. With 3 bases removed from V and 7 bases from J, the gap between germline ends came to 16 bases. The CDR3 extends over 15 amino acids. 13 Jbeta primers and 60 Vbeta primers were used for the PCR. Authors' analysis steps: Later, tens of millions of unique TCR beta chains were counted in an analysis, and approximately 9.9 million of them were shared. Method: immunoSEQ multiplex PCR; TCRdb's copy keeps in-frame clones and lacks some. Clone size and V and J calls were adopted from that table, with D and trimming inferred from the DNA. The repertoire holds about 120,000 clones, with 70% to 80% as singletons.

The sample was PBMCs. This chain connects TRBV14 to TRBJ1-5, with a tentative D call TRBD1 (6 bases). This TCR was recovered from a man in his forties or fifties in good health and CMV-seropositive. The CDR3 sequence: CASSQLIRGRQPQHF. For the CDR3, the DNA is TGTGCCAGCAGCCAGTTGATCAGGGGCAGACAGCCCCAGCATTTT. The full variable domain, with the rest looked up from reference TRBV14 and TRBJ1-5, is EAGVTQFPSHSVIEKGQTVTLRCDPISGHDNLYWYRRVMGKEIKFLLHFVKESKQDESGMPNNRFLAERTGGTYSTLKVQPAELEDSGVYFCASSQLIRGRQPQHFGDGTRLSIL.